The 3 T cell receptor beta chains below all came from one sample that was sequenced in a study of blood T cell repertoires in COVID-19. The data were produced by immunoSEQ multiplex PCR, yet TCRdb's version contains in-frame clones alone and is incomplete. This sample has about 100,000 clones, with about 82% found just once. Sequencing used peripheral blood. All receptors derive from a man in his fifties or sixties with active or convalescent COVID-19.

The J gene is TRBJ1-2, the V gene TRBV5-4, with TRBD1 as a possible D gene (6 bases). Trimming stripped 7 bases from V and 2 bases from J, with 15 bases between. The CDR3 sequence is 14 residues long. The germline V gene has CDR1 SGHNT and CDR2 YYREEE (reference sequence). CDR3 coding DNA: TGTGCCAGCCTTACCCCAGGGGAAAACTATGGCTACACCTTC. Its translation: CASLTPGENYGYTF.

This rearrangement joins TRBV11-3 to TRBJ2-2; no firm D call. This CDR3 spans 14 amino acids. Trimming pared 6 bases from V and 2 bases from J, leaving 10 bases between. Germline V CDR1 and CDR2: SGHNT, YENEEA. The CDR3 region is CASSNKQNTGELFF. As DNA, the CDR3 is TGTGCCAGCAGTAATAAACAAAACACCGGGGAGCTGTTTTTT.

This clone was recorded once. The rearrangement joins TRBV3-1 (or the pseudogene TRBV3-2) to TRBJ2-3, with TRBD2 matching over 13 bases. CDR3 length equals 15 residues. The junction had 3 bases not matched to a gene; V was cut back by 4 bases and J by 5 bases. Germline CDR1 is LGHDT and CDR2 is YNNKEL (reference sequence). The CDR3 reads CASSLRLAGGDTQYF. The CDR3 DNA sequence: TGTGCCAGCAGCCTTCGACTAGCGGGAGGAGATACGCAGTATTTT.